The rows below give T cell receptor beta chains drawn from one sample of a study of T cells in Graves' hyperthyroidism and ophthalmopathy. TCRdb called the multiplex PCR reads again in MiXCR, with one record for every CDR3 protein. The data contain about 400,000 distinct CDR3 sequences, about an eighth of them singletons. Sample: blood. These receptors were collected from a woman aged 18 to 35 with Graves' hyperthyroidism. The conserved cysteine and the conserved F or W are not part of the CDR3 here.

j_call	v_call	cdr3_aa
TRBJ2-1	TRBV11-3	ASSFRGAGEQF
TRBJ1-2	TRBV29-1	SVEEGTTGRLGGYT
TRBJ2-7	TRBV7-9	ASSLVREMAPYEQY
TRBJ1-4	TRBV19	ASIISGGSSEKLF
TRBJ2-7	TRBV7-2	ASSPQRIQTYEQY
TRBJ2-5	TRBV11-2	ASSLVMVETQY
TRBJ2-1	TRBV7-8	ASSLVSGDNEQF
TRBJ2-7	TRBV3-1	ASTLGTSGSYEQY
TRBJ1-2	TRBV3-1	ASSDRDRDSYGYT
TRBJ2-7	TRBV5-1	ASSVGDSSYEQY
TRBJ1-1	TRBV13	ASSLKGEDTEAF
TRBJ2-3	TRBV20-1	SARELLASSTDTQY